This T cell receptor (beta chain) derives from a study of T cells in women clearing cervical HPV infection. Libraries were prepared by immunoSEQ multiplex PCR; TCRdb keeps only in-frame clonotypes and omits some of them. This sample contains more than 9,500 clones. About this clone itself: The read terminates 3 residues before the CDR3 end, so the remaining end is supplied by the germline J gene.

The V gene's germline CDR1 is SNHLY and CDR2 FYNNEI. The V end was cut by 3 bases, the J end by 4 bases, with 13 bases between. This CDR3 has 15 residues. The sequence came from a woman aged 18-69 years with a cervical HPV16 infection that either progressed to CIN3+ or cleared (not recorded which). Input material: blood buffy coat. This chain links TRBV2 with TRBJ1-5; unclear D gene. This chain's CDR3 is CASSERPGPNQPQHF. The sequenced part of the CDR3 DNA is TGTGCCAGCAGTGAGAGGCCAGGCCCTAATCAGCCC.